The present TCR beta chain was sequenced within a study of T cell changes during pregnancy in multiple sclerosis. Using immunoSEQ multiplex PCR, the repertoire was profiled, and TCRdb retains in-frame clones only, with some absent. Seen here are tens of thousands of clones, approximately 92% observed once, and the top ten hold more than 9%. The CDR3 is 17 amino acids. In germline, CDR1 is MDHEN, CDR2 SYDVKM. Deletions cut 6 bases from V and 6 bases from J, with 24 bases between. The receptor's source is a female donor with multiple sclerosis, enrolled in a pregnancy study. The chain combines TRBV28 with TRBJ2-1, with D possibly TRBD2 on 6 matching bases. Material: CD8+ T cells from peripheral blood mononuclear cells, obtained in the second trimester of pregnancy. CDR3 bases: TGTGCCAGCAGCCCCCTCCGCCGGGACTCCAGCCCCAATGAGCAGTTCTTC. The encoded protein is CASSPLRRDSSPNEQFF.